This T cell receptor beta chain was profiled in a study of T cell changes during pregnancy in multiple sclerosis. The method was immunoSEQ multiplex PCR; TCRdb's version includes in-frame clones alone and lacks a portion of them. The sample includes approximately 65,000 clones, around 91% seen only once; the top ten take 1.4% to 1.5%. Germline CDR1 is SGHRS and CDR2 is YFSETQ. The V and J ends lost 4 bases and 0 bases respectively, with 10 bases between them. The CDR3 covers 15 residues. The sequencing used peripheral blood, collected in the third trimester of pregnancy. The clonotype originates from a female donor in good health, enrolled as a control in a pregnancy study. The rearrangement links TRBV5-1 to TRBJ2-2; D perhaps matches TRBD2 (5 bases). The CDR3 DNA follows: TGCGCCAGCAGCCTGGGAGTCTCGAACACCGGGGAGCTGTTTTTT. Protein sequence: CASSLGVSNTGELFF.